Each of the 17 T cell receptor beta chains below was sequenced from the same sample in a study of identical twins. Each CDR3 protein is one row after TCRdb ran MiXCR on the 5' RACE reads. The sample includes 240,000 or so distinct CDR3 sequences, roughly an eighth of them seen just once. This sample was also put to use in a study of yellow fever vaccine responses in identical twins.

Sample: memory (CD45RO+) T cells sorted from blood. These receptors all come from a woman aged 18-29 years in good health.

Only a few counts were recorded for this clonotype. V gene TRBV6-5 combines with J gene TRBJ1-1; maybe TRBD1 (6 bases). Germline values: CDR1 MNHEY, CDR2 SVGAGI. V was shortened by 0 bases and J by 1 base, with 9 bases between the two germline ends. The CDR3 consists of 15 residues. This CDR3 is CASSYSNRANTEAFF. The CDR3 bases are TGTGCCAGCAGTTACTCTAACAGGGCGAACACTGAAGCTTTCTTT.

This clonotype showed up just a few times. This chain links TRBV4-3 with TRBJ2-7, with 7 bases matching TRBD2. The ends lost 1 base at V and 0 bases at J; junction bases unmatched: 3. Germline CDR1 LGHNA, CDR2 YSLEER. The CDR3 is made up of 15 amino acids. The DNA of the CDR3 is TGCGCCAGCAGCCAAGTTCGGACTAGCTCCTACGAGCAGTACTTC. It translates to CASSQVRTSSYEQYF.

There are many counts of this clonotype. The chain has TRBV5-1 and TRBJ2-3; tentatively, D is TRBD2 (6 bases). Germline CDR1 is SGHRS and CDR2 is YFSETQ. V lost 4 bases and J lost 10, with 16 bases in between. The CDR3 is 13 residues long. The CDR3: CASSDRGPGAQYF. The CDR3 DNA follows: TGCGCCAGCAGCGACCGGGGACCGGGGGCGCAGTATTTT.

The CDR3 DNA sequence: TGCAGTGCTAGGGGCAGCAACCTAAGCAATCAGCCCCAGCATTTT. Translated, it gives CSARGSNLSNQPQHF. This chain joins TRBV20-1 and TRBJ1-5; no firm D call. V lost 3 bases and J lost 1, with 13 bases in between. Looked up from germline, CDR1 is DFQATT and CDR2 is SNEGSKA (reference sequence). This CDR3 comprises 15 residues.

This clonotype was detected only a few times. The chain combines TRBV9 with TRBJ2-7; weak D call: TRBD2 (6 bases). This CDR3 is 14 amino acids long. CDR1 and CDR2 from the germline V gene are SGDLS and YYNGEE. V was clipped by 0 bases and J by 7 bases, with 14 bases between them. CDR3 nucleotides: TGTGCCAGCAGCGTAGGGGACTCGCCTCGGGAGCAGTACTTC. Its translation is CASSVGDSPREQYF.

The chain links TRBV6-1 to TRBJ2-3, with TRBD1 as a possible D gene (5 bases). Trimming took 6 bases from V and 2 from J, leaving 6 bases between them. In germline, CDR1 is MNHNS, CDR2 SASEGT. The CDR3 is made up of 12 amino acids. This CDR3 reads CASRTVTDTQYF. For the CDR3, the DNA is TGTGCCAGCAGGACAGTCACAGATACGCAGTATTTT.

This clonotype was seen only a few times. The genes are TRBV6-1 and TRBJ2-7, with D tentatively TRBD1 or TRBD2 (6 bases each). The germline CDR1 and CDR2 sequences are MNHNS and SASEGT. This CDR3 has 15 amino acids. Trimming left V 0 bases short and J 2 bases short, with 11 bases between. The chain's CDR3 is CASSEAAGEAYEQYF. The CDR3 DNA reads TGTGCCAGCAGTGAAGCGGCAGGGGAGGCCTACGAGCAGTACTTC.

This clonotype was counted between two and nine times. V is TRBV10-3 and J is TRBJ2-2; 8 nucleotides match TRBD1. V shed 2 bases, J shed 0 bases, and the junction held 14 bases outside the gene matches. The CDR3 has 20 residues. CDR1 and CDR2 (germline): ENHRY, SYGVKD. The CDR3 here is CAISERKTRGPQTNTGELFF. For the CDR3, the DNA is TGTGCCATCAGTGAGAGAAAGACCAGGGGGCCCCAGACGAACACCGGGGAGCTGTTTTTT.

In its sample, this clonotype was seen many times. CDR3 sequence: CASSPRGSPYNEQFF. CDR3 bases: TGTGCCAGCAGCCCGAGGGGCAGCCCCTACAATGAGCAGTTCTTC. This chain joins TRBV9 and TRBJ2-1; D is perhaps TRBD1 or TRBD2 (5 bases each). Germline V lookup: CDR1 SGDLS, CDR2 YYNGEE. The CDR3 is 15 residues long. The V end lost 4 bases, the J end lost 2 bases, and 13 bases lay between the germline ends.

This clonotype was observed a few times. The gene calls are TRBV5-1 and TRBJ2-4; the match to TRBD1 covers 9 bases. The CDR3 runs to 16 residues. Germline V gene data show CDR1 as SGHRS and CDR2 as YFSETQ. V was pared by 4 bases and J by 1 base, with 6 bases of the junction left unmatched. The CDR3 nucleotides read TGCGCCAGCAGCCCCGATGGACAGGGGGCCAAAAACATTCAGTACTTC. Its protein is CASSPDGQGAKNIQYF.

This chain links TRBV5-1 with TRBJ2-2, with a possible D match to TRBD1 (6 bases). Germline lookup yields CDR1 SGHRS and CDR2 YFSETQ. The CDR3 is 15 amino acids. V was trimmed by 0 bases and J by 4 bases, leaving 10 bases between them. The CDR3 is CASSLDRAGTGELFF. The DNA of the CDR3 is TGCGCCAGCAGCTTGGACAGGGCGGGCACCGGGGAGCTGTTTTTT.

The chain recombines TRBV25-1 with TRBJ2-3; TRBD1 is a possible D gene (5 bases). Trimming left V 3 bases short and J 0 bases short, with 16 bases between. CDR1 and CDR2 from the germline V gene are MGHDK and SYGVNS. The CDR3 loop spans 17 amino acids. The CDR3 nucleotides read TGTGCCAGCAGTGACCCTAGACAGAGACCTAGCACAGATACGCAGTATTTT. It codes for CASSDPRQRPSTDTQYF. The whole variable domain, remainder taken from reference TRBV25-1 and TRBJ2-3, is EADIYQTPRYLVIGTGKKITLECSQTMGHDKMYWYQQDPGMELHLIHYSYGVNSTEKGDLSSESTVSRIRTEHFPLTLESARPSHTSQYLCASSDPRQRPSTDTQYFGPGTRLTVL.

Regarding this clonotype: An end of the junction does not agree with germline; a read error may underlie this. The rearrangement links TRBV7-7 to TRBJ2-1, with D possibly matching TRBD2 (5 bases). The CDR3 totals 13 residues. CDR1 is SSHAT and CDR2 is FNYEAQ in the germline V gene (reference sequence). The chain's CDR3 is CASSLETGSEQFF. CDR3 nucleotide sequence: TGTGCTAGCAGCTTAGAAACGGGGAGTGAGCAGTTCTTC.

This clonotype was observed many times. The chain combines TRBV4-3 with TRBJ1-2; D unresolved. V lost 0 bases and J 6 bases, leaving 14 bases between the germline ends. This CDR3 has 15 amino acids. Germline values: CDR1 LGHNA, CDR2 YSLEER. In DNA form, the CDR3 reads TGCGCCAGCAGCCAAGATCTCCAGACGAGGGATGGCTACACCTTC. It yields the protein CASSQDLQTRDGYTF.

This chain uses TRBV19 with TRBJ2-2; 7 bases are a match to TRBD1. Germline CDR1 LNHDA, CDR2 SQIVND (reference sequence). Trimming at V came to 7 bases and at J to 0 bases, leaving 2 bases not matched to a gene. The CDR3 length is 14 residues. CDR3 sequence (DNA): TGTGCCAGTAACAGGGGTACGAACACCGGGGAGCTGTTTTTT. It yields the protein CASNRGTNTGELFF. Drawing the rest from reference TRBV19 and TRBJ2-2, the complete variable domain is DGGITQSPKYLFRKEGQNVTLSCEQNLNHDAMYWYRQDPGQGLRLIYYSQIVNDFQKGDIAEGYSVSREKKESFPLTVTSAQKNPTAFYLCASNRGTNTGELFFGEGSRLTVL.

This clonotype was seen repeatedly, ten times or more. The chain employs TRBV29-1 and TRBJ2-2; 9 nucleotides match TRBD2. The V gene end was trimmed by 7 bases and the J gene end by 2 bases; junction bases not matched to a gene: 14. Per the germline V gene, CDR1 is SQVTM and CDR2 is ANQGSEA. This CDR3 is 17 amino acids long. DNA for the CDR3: TGCAGCGCCGGGGGTTCGGTAGCGGGGGCCAACACCGGGGAGCTGTTTTTT. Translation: CSAGGSVAGANTGELFF.

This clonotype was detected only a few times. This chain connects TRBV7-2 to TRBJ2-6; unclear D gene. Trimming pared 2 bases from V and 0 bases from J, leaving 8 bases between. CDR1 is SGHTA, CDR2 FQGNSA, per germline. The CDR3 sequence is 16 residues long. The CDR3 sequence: CASSLMALSGANVLTF. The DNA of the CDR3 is TGTGCCAGCAGCTTAATGGCCCTCTCTGGGGCCAACGTCCTGACTTTC.